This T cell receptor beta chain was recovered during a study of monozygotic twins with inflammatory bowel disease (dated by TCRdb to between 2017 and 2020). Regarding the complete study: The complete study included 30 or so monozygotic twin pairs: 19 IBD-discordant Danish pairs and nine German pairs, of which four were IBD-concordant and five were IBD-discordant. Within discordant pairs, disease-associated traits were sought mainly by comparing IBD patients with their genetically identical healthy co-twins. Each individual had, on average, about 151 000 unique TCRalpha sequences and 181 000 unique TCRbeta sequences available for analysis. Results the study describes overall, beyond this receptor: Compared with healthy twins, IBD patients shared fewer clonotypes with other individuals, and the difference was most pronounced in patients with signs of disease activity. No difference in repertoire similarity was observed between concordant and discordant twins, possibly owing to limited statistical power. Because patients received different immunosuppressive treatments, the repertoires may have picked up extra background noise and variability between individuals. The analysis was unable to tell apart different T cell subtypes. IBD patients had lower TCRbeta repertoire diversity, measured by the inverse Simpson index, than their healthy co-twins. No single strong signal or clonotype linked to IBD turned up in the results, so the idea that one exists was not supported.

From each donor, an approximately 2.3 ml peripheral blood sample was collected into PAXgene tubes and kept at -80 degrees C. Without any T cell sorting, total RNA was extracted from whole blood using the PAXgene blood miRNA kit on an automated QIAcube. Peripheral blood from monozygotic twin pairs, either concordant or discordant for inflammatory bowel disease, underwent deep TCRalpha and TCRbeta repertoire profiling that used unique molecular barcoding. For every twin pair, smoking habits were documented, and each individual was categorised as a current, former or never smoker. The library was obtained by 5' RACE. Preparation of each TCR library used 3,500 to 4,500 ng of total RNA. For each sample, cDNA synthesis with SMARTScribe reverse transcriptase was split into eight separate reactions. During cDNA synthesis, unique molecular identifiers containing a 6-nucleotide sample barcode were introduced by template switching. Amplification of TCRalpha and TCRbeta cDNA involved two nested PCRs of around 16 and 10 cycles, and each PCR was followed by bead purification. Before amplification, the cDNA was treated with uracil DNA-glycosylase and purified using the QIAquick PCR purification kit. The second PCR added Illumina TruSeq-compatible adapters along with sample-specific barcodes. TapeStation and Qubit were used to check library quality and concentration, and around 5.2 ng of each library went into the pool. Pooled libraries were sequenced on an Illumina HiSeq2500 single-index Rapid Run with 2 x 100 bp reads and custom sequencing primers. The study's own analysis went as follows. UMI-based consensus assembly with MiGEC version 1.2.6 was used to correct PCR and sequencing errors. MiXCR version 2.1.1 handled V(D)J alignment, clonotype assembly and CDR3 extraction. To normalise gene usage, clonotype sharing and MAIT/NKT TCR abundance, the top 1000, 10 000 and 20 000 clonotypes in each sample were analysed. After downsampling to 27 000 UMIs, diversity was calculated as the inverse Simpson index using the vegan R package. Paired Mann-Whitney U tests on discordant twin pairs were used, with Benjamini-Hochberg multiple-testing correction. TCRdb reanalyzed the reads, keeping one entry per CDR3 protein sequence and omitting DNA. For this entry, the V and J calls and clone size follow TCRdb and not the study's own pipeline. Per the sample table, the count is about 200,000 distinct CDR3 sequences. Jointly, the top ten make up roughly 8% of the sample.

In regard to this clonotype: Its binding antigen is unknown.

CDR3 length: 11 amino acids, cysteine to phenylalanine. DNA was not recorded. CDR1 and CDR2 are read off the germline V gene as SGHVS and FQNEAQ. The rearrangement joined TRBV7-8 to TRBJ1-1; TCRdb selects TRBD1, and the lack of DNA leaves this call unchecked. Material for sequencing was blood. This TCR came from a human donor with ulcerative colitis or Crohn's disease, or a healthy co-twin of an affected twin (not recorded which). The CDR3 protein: CASSLGQGAFF.